The rows below give T cell receptor beta chains drawn from one sample of a study of cytomegalovirus exposure and HLA in healthy donors. Only in-frame clones appear in the TCRdb table, and some are missing; sequencing was by immunoSEQ multiplex PCR. The profile shows under 250,000 clones, 82% of them singletons. Sequenced input: PBMCs. The receptors here all came from a man in his forties or fifties in good health and CMV-seropositive. The CDR3 runs from the conserved cysteine through the conserved F or W. The D gene is left open where the match is weak. Size is omitted from some rows. Given values are once, few, many or a class for expanded clones.

clone size: NA
J gene: TRBJ1-1
D gene: NA
V gene: TRBV7-2
CDR3 DNA: TGTGCCAGCACCTCGCAGGGTTTCACTGAAGCTTTCTTT
CDR3 protein: CASTSQGFTEAFF

clone size: NA
J gene: TRBJ2-1
D gene: TRBD2
V gene: TRBV7-6
CDR3 DNA: TGTGCCAGCAGATCCCTAGCGGGGCTCTCCTACAATGAGCAGTTCTTC
CDR3 protein: CASRSLAGLSYNEQFF

clone size: NA
J gene: TRBJ1-2
D gene: TRBD1
V gene: TRBV4-1
CDR3 DNA: TGCGCCAGCAGCCAAAAGGGGGCTATCTATGGCTACACCTTC
CDR3 protein: CASSQKGAIYGYTF

clone size: NA
J gene: TRBJ2-2
D gene: NA
V gene: TRBV5-4
CDR3 DNA: TGTGCCAGCAGCTTGCCCGGGAACACCGGGGAGCTGTTTTTT
CDR3 protein: CASSLPGNTGELFF

clone size: NA
J gene: TRBJ2-1
D gene: TRBD2
V gene: TRBV6-5
CDR3 DNA: TGTGCCAGCAGTCCTGGGCTAGCGGGCTTTGAGCAGTTCTTC
CDR3 protein: CASSPGLAGFEQFF

clone size: NA
J gene: TRBJ1-2
D gene: NA
V gene: TRBV5-1
CDR3 DNA: TGCGCCAGCAGCTTGGGCCAGTTTTATGGCTACACCTTC
CDR3 protein: CASSLGQFYGYTF

clone size: NA
J gene: TRBJ1-2
D gene: TRBD1
V gene: TRBV6-5
CDR3 DNA: TGTGCCAGCAGTTCAACCGAGACAGGGTGGTATGGCTACACCTTC
CDR3 protein: CASSSTETGWYGYTF

clone size: few
J gene: TRBJ1-1
D gene: NA
V gene: TRBV4-1
CDR3 DNA: TGCGCCAGCAGCCAATACTCGTCCACTGAAGCTTTCTTT
CDR3 protein: CASSQYSSTEAFF

clone size: NA
J gene: TRBJ2-2
D gene: NA
V gene: TRBV19
CDR3 DNA: TGTGCCAGTAGTATCACCGGCGGGTACACCGGGGAGCTGTTTTTT
CDR3 protein: CASSITGGYTGELFF

clone size: NA
J gene: TRBJ1-2
D gene: NA
V gene: TRBV19
CDR3 DNA: TGTGCCAGTACCAACATTTCTCCGGGACTCCGAACCTCCTATGGCTACACCTTC
CDR3 protein: CASTNISPGLRTSYGYTF

clone size: NA
J gene: TRBJ2-6
D gene: NA
V gene: TRBV7-3
CDR3 DNA: TGTGCCAGCAGTTTGAGCTCTGGGGCCAACGTCCTGACTTTC
CDR3 protein: CASSLSSGANVLTF

clone size: NA
J gene: TRBJ2-7
D gene: TRBD2
V gene: TRBV7-9
CDR3 DNA: TGTGCCAGCAGCGTTAGCGGGGTTTCCTACGAGCAGTACTTC
CDR3 protein: CASSVSGVSYEQYF

clone size: NA
J gene: TRBJ1-6
D gene: NA
V gene: TRBV30
CDR3 DNA: TGTGCCTGGAGTGTATCAGGGGCCCTTTATAATTCACCCCTCCACTTT
CDR3 protein: CAWSVSGALYNSPLHF

clone size: NA
J gene: TRBJ2-2
D gene: NA
V gene: TRBV11-2
CDR3 DNA: TGTGCCGCCTCGGGGGAGACGGGATACACCGGGGAGCTGTTTTTT
CDR3 protein: CAASGETGYTGELFF

clone size: few
J gene: TRBJ1-2
D gene: NA
V gene: TRBV29-1
CDR3 DNA: TGCAGCGTTGAAGTTGAGGTAGGGGTTCGCTACACCTTC
CDR3 protein: CSVEVEVGVRYTF

clone size: NA
J gene: TRBJ1-5
D gene: NA
V gene: TRBV5-1
CDR3 DNA: TGCGCCAGCACCGTCGGAGACAGTGGTAATCAGCCCCAGCATTTT
CDR3 protein: CASTVGDSGNQPQHF

clone size: NA
J gene: TRBJ2-3
D gene: NA
V gene: TRBV21-1
CDR3 DNA: TGTGCCAGCATCATACCAGAGAGGAAAAGGCGGCGCCGGAGGAAAGATACGCAGTATTTT
CDR3 protein: CASIIPERKRRRRRKDTQYF

clone size: NA
J gene: TRBJ2-2
D gene: TRBD2
V gene: TRBV7-3
CDR3 DNA: TGTGCCAGCACCCTTACTAGCGTGTCCGGGGAGCTGTTTTTT
CDR3 protein: CASTLTSVSGELFF

clone size: few
J gene: TRBJ1-1
D gene: NA
V gene: TRBV4-1
CDR3 DNA: TGCGCCAGCAGCCAAAGGCGGGACGGATTCACTGAAGCTTTCTTT
CDR3 protein: CASSQRRDGFTEAFF

clone size: NA
J gene: TRBJ2-1
D gene: TRBD2
V gene: TRBV5-4
CDR3 DNA: TGTGCCAGCAGCTTGGCCTTGCGGGGGAGCTCCTACAATGAGCAGTTCTTC
CDR3 protein: CASSLALRGSSYNEQFF

clone size: NA
J gene: TRBJ2-1
D gene: TRBD2
V gene: TRBV2
CDR3 DNA: TGTGCCAGCAGACCGGGACTAGCGATACATGAGCAGTTCTTC
CDR3 protein: CASRPGLAIHEQFF

clone size: NA
J gene: TRBJ2-7
D gene: TRBD2
V gene: TRBV4-1
CDR3 DNA: TGCGCCAGCAGCCAAGTAGCGGGAGGGTACGAGCAGTACTTC
CDR3 protein: CASSQVAGGYEQYF

clone size: NA
J gene: TRBJ1-2
D gene: NA
V gene: TRBV6-5
CDR3 DNA: TGTGCCAGCAGTTATTCCCGACTGAATGGCTACACCTTC
CDR3 protein: CASSYSRLNGYTF

clone size: NA
J gene: TRBJ2-1
D gene: NA
V gene: TRBV7-2
CDR3 DNA: TGTGCCAGCAGCTTAACGCGGGACAGCAATGAGCAGTTCTTC
CDR3 protein: CASSLTRDSNEQFF

clone size: once
J gene: TRBJ2-5
D gene: NA
V gene: TRBV30
CDR3 DNA: TGTGCCTGGAGGATGGGTCAGGCGAACCAAGAGACCCAGTACTTC
CDR3 protein: CAWRMGQANQETQYF

clone size: few
J gene: TRBJ2-1
D gene: TRBD2
V gene: TRBV6-1
CDR3 DNA: TGTGCCGGGGGGGAGGGTAGGGTGCAGTTCTTC
CDR3 protein: CAGGEGRVQFF

clone size: NA
J gene: TRBJ2-3
D gene: NA
V gene: TRBV5-1
CDR3 DNA: TGCGCCAGCAGCTTGGATGGACAGAGTTATACGCAGTATTTT
CDR3 protein: CASSLDGQSYTQYF

clone size: NA
J gene: TRBJ2-3
D gene: TRBD1
V gene: TRBV2
CDR3 DNA: TGTGCCAGCAGTAGGGACAGGGTGGGACTTAGCACAGATACGCAGTATTTT
CDR3 protein: CASSRDRVGLSTDTQYF

clone size: NA
J gene: TRBJ2-7
D gene: TRBD1
V gene: TRBV4-1
CDR3 DNA: TGCGCCAGCAGCCAATGGACAGGGGAGTCTGGGAACGAGCAGTACTTC
CDR3 protein: CASSQWTGESGNEQYF

clone size: NA
J gene: TRBJ2-5
D gene: TRBD1
V gene: TRBV7-9
CDR3 DNA: TGTGCCAGCAGCCGCTCGGGACAGGTTACCGCTAAGTACCAAGAGACCCAGTACTTC
CDR3 protein: CASSRSGQVTAKYQETQYF

clone size: NA
J gene: TRBJ2-3
D gene: NA
V gene: TRBV4-2
CDR3 DNA: TGTGCCAGCAGCCAAGAACACGAGACTTCAACAGATACGCAGTATTTT
CDR3 protein: CASSQEHETSTDTQYF

clone size: NA
J gene: TRBJ2-1
D gene: NA
V gene: TRBV18
CDR3 DNA: TGTGCCAGCTCACCAGAGCGGCCCGTTGGGAGGGAGCAGTTCTTC
CDR3 protein: CASSPERPVGREQFF

clone size: NA
J gene: TRBJ2-1
D gene: NA
V gene: TRBV5-1
CDR3 DNA: TGCGCCAGCCAAGCGGCCTACAATGAGCAGTTCTTC
CDR3 protein: CASQAAYNEQFF

clone size: NA
J gene: TRBJ1-2
D gene: TRBD1
V gene: TRBV5-6
CDR3 DNA: TGTGCCAGCAGCTTGAGACAGGGGTTTTGGGGCTACACCTTC
CDR3 protein: CASSLRQGFWGYTF

clone size: NA
J gene: TRBJ1-4
D gene: NA
V gene: TRBV7-9
CDR3 DNA: TGTGCCAGCAGCCCTACAGGACGAATATCTAATGAAAAACTGTTTTTT
CDR3 protein: CASSPTGRISNEKLFF

clone size: NA
J gene: TRBJ1-2
D gene: NA
V gene: TRBV19
CDR3 DNA: TGTGCCAGTACCTCGTATGGCGGGGCTAACTATGGCTACACCTTC
CDR3 protein: CASTSYGGANYGYTF

clone size: NA
J gene: TRBJ2-7
D gene: NA
V gene: TRBV9
CDR3 DNA: TGTGCCAGCAGCCTGACAGACTACGAGCAGTACTTC
CDR3 protein: CASSLTDYEQYF

clone size: NA
J gene: TRBJ2-3
D gene: TRBD2
V gene: TRBV27
CDR3 DNA: TGTGCCAGCAGGGGCGCGGGAGGAGTTGCAGATACGCAGTATTTT
CDR3 protein: CASRGAGGVADTQYF

clone size: NA
J gene: TRBJ1-3
D gene: NA
V gene: TRBV7-7
CDR3 DNA: TGTGCTAGCAGCTTAGCGCCCGGGGGTGGAAACACCATATATTTT
CDR3 protein: CASSLAPGGGNTIYF

clone size: NA
J gene: TRBJ1-2
D gene: NA
V gene: TRBV21-1
CDR3 DNA: TGTGCCAGCAGCAAAGGAAGGATCAGGACTAACTATGGCTACACCTTC
CDR3 protein: CASSKGRIRTNYGYTF

clone size: NA
J gene: TRBJ1-1
D gene: TRBD1
V gene: TRBV19
CDR3 DNA: TGTGCCAGTAGTACGGGACAGTTGAACACTGAAGCTTTCTTT
CDR3 protein: CASSTGQLNTEAFF

clone size: NA
J gene: TRBJ2-7
D gene: NA
V gene: TRBV12-5
CDR3 DNA: TGTGCTAGTGGGACAGACCTCTCCTACGAGCAGTACTTC
CDR3 protein: CASGTDLSYEQYF

clone size: NA
J gene: TRBJ2-1
D gene: NA
V gene: TRBV7-9
CDR3 DNA: TGTGCCAGCAGCTTAGACAGTAATGAGCAGTTCTTC
CDR3 protein: CASSLDSNEQFF

clone size: NA
J gene: TRBJ2-1
D gene: TRBD2
V gene: TRBV29-1
CDR3 DNA: TGCAGCGTCGTCACTAGCGTTCATCCCAATGAGCAGTTCTTC
CDR3 protein: CSVVTSVHPNEQFF

clone size: NA
J gene: TRBJ2-2
D gene: NA
V gene: TRBV5-1
CDR3 DNA: TGCGCCAGCAGCCCCCGGGGGACGAACACCGGGGAGCTGTTTTTT
CDR3 protein: CASSPRGTNTGELFF

clone size: NA
J gene: TRBJ1-5
D gene: TRBD1
V gene: TRBV27
CDR3 DNA: TGTGCCAGCAGTTCAGGGGGCTCGGGCAATCAGCCCCAGCATTTT
CDR3 protein: CASSSGGSGNQPQHF

clone size: NA
J gene: TRBJ1-1
D gene: NA
V gene: TRBV4-2
CDR3 DNA: TGTGCCAGCAGCCGAGAGGGGTCGGTCGGGGACACTGAAGCTTTCTTT
CDR3 protein: CASSREGSVGDTEAFF

clone size: NA
J gene: TRBJ2-7
D gene: NA
V gene: TRBV7-8
CDR3 DNA: TGTGCCAGCACCTCCCCCCAGGACTACGAGCAGTACTTC
CDR3 protein: CASTSPQDYEQYF

clone size: NA
J gene: TRBJ1-2
D gene: TRBD1
V gene: TRBV6-1
CDR3 DNA: TGTGCCAGCAGTAGACAGGGGGCGGGCTATGGCTACACCTTC
CDR3 protein: CASSRQGAGYGYTF

clone size: NA
J gene: TRBJ2-7
D gene: TRBD1
V gene: TRBV6-5
CDR3 DNA: TGTGCCAGCAGTCAATCTCGGGACAGCCCCTACGAGCAGTACTTC
CDR3 protein: CASSQSRDSPYEQYF